This T cell receptor (beta chain) was recorded in a study of control samples from healthy donors and cancer patients (dated by TCRdb to the early 2020s). This clone was counted a single time. The antigen it binds to is not known. No base-level quality is on record; no much larger clone is a single base apart. Library method: the immunoSEQ multiplex PCR assay. TCRdb took over this immuneACCESS table, retaining in-frame rearrangements with V and J assigned. Such tables are incomplete; in checked studies, under half of the missing clones stem from an unresolved V gene, and the remainder is unexplained. Within this sample are about 120,000 clones, with about 94% of them counted one time only. Roughly 2.6% of the sample is in the top ten clones. The source material was blood. The TCR originated in a man aged 30 to 39 in good health.

The nucleotide sequence is TGCGCCAGCAGCTTGACTCCGACACCCCTCAATGAGCAGTTCTTC. This encodes CASSLTPTPLNEQFF. The chain is made from TRBV5-1 and TRBJ2-1, with the D gene not confidently named. In the germline V gene, CDR1 corresponds to SGHRS and CDR2 to YFSETQ. The junction shows trimming of 1 base on V and 6 bases on J, plus 14 bases between the germline ends. The CDR3 measures 15 amino acids from cysteine to phenylalanine. Kept here is only the CDR3 DNA, which spans 45 bases and is read in frame from base 1.